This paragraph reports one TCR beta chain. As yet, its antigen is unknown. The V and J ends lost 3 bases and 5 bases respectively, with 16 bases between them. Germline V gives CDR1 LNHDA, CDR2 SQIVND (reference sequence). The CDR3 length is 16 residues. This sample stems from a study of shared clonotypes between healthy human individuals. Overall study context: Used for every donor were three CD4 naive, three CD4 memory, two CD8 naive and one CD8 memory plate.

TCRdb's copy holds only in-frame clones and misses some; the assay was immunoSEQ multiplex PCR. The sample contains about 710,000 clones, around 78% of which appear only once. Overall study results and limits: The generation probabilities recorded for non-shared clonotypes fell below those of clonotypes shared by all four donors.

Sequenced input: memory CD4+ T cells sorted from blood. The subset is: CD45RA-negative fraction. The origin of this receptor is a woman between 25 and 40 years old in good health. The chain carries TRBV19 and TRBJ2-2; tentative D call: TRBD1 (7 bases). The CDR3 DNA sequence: TGTGCCAGTAGTATCCAGTTACAGGGGAGGACCGGGGAGCTGTTTTTT. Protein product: CASSIQLQGRTGELFF.